This T cell receptor (beta chain) was retrieved from a study of T cells in Graves' hyperthyroidism and ophthalmopathy. Looking at the study overall: The initial diagnosis was the point when peripheral blood was collected, ahead of any treatment.

This clonotype has a single count. Regions amplified from RNA transcripts were the TCR beta CDR3 regions. HTBI primers drove first-round RT-PCR of the TCR CDR3. TCRdb redid the calling of the multiplex PCR reads with MiXCR, one entry per CDR3 protein. The top ten clones hold roughly 4.5% of a sample with 640,000 or so distinct CDR3 sequences, over 12% of them seen once. This CDR3 spans 13 amino acids. V trimming: 6 bases; J trimming: 5 bases; junction bases outside the gene matches: 3. Germline V gene lookup returns CDR1 MNHNS and CDR2 SASEGT. The chain carries TRBV6-1 and TRBJ2-3, with TRBD1 matching 9 bases. The sample comprised blood. The source of this sequence is a woman aged 40 to 50 with Graves' ophthalmopathy. CDR3 DNA: TGTGCCAGCAGGGGACAGGGTAAAGATACGCAGTATTTT. Its protein is CASRGQGKDTQYF.